This T cell receptor (beta chain) was captured in a study of tumor-infiltrating lymphocytes in primary liver carcinoma. General study findings and limits: Pairs of tumor regions overlapped more than tumor-adjacent and tumor-blood pairs did. Only about 8-25% of top clones showed up in all five tumor regions. Tumors significantly exceeded blood in top-250-clone fraction (p = 0.039).

Germline-derived CDR1 and CDR2 are MNHEY and SVGEGT. The CDR3 length is 17 residues. Remarks on this clonotype: No antigen is known for it. One end of the junction is discordant with germline, which a read error may explain.

Total RNA (around 510 ng) served as template for TCR beta cDNA synthesis primed by a constant-region primer. Three nested multiplex PCR rounds, a slightly modified ARM-PCR, produced the libraries for TCR beta. The first two PCR rounds used TRBV1-TRBV30 forward primers with a C-beta reverse primer, approximately 11 cycles each. TCRdb re-analysed the multiplex PCR reads in MiXCR, keeping a single row per CDR3 protein. This table has approximately 20,000 distinct CDR3 sequences, approximately 79% appearing once. The study co-extracted DNA and RNA from about 19-30 mg of unsorted bulk tissue. Tumor samples uniformly had over 85% viable tumor cells.

Input material: liver tumor tissue from sampling region 1. Subset given: tumor region T1, superior pole. V usage is TRBV6-2 or TRBV6-3 and J usage is TRBJ2-4, with D tentatively TRBD1 (5 bases). The origin of this receptor is a woman between 25 and 40 years old with primary liver carcinoma and hepatitis B virus infection. The CDR3 coding sequence is TGTGCCAGCAGTTCTCTAAAAGAGGACAACCGGAGAAACATTCAGAACTTC. The encoded protein is CASSSLKEDNRRNIQNF.